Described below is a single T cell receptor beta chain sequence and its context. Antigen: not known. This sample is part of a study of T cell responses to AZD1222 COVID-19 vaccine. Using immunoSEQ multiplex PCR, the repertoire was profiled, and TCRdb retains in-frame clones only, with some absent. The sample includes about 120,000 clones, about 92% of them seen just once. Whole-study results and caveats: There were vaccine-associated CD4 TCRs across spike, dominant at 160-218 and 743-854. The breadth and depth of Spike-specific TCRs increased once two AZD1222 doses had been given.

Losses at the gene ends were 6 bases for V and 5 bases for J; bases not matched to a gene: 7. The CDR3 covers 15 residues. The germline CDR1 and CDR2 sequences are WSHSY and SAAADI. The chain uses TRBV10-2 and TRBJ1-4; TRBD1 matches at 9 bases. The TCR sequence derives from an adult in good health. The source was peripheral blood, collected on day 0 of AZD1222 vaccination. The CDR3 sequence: CASRSGQGKNEKLFF. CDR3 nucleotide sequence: TGCGCCAGCAGGTCCGGACAGGGGAAGAATGAAAAACTGTTTTTT.